Listed below are T cell receptor beta chains from one sample, sequenced in a study of Ad26.COV2.S vaccination and SARS-CoV-2 variants. This table comes from immunoSEQ multiplex PCR, and its TCRdb copy is limited to in-frame clones, with some not included. The sample comprises 300,000 to 450,000 clones, approximately 84% of which are singletons, and roughly 3.3% rests with the top ten. The sample in question was peripheral blood, obtained in a trial of Ad26.COV2.S vaccine versus placebo. Every receptor here comes from a person aged 18 to 65 who received the Ad26.COV2.S COVID-19 vaccine or a placebo. CDR3s include the opening cysteine and the closing phenylalanine or tryptophan. Fields, in order: clone size, D gene, V gene, J gene, CDR3 DNA, CDR3 protein. The D gene is left open where the match is weak. Size is omitted from some rows. Given values are once, few, many or a class for expanded clones.

once	TRBD1	TRBV11-3	TRBJ2-1	TGTGCCAGCAGCACCTCGGGACAGGGGTCTGATGAGCAGTTCTTC	CASSTSGQGSDEQFF
-	TRBD1	TRBV12-5	TRBJ2-7	TGTGCTAGTGGCACATCTTACGACAGGGGCCGCGTTTGGTTC	CASGTSYDRGRVWF
-	-	TRBV24-1	TRBJ2-2	TGTGCCACCAGTGATAGGCGGGCTAACACCGGGGAGCTGTTTTTT	CATSDRRANTGELFF
-	TRBD1	TRBV18	TRBJ2-1	TGTGCCAGCTCACCCCGACAGGGACGGGACAATGAGCAGTTCTTC	CASSPRQGRDNEQFF
-	-	TRBV27	TRBJ2-7	TGTGCCAGCGTGGAATTGTGGGGTGGTGTTGGGCAGTACTTC	CASVELWGGVGQYF
-	TRBD1	TRBV6-5	TRBJ1-2	TGTGCCAGCAGTTCTTCCGGGACAGGGGGTGAAGGCTACACCTTC	CASSSSGTGGEGYTF
-	-	TRBV5-8	TRBJ1-3	TGTGCCAGCAGCTTGGATTGGACATCAGGAAACACCATATATTTT	CASSLDWTSGNTIYF
once	-	TRBV9	TRBJ2-3	TGTGCCAGCAGCGTAGTCCCGCTGGGAAACACAGATACGCAGTATTTT	CASSVVPLGNTDTQYF
-	-	TRBV7-2	TRBJ2-7	TGTGCCAGCAGCTTAGGTTGGGGGGCTGGAGAGCAGTACTTC	CASSLGWGAGEQYF
-	-	TRBV15	TRBJ1-5	TGTGCCACCAGCAGCGTCGGGTCGGGGAATCAGCCCCAGCATTTT	CATSSVGSGNQPQHF
-	-	TRBV18	TRBJ2-7	TGTGCCAGCTCACCTGCAACATCTAAAGGGTCCTACGAGCAGTACTTC	CASSPATSKGSYEQYF
-	-	TRBV5-1	TRBJ1-6	TGCGCCAGCAGCTTGGGCTCGGGGGGAGCCTCTGATTCACCCCTCCACTTT	CASSLGSGGASDSPLHF
-	-	TRBV6-5	TRBJ2-3	TGTGCCAGCAGTTTGGGTAGCAGGGGCACAGATACGCAGTATTTT	CASSLGSRGTDTQYF
-	TRBD2	TRBV27	TRBJ2-3	TGTGCCAGCAGTCAAGGGACTAGCGGGAGTGATTTGGGCGCAGATACGCAGTATTTT	CASSQGTSGSDLGADTQYF
-	TRBD2	TRBV7-8	TRBJ2-7	TGTGCCAGCAGCCCCACCCCTAGCGGGAGCTCCTACGAGCAGTACTTC	CASSPTPSGSSYEQYF
-	-	TRBV5-1	TRBJ1-1	TGCGCCAGCAGCTTGGAGGAGACTTTGAACACTGAAGCTTTCTTT	CASSLEETLNTEAFF
-	TRBD2	TRBV7-2	TRBJ2-7	TGTGCCAGCAGCCCGCGGGGCGGACTAGCGGGGGGACCCACCTACGAGCAGTACTTC	CASSPRGGLAGGPTYEQYF
-	TRBD2	TRBV12-3/TRBV12-4	TRBJ2-1	TGTGCCAGCAGAACGGTAATTAGCGGGAGGGAGTTCTTC	CASRTVISGREFF
-	-	TRBV6-5	TRBJ2-7	TGTGCCAGCAGTTACGGGTTCGGCAGCTCCTACGAGCAGTACTTC	CASSYGFGSSYEQYF
-	-	TRBV19	TRBJ1-6	TGTGCCAGCCGGCAAGGGGTGTCTTATTCACCCCTCCACTTT	CASRQGVSYSPLHF
few	-	TRBV3-1/TRBV3-2	TRBJ1-4	TGTGCCAGCAGCCAAAATACAGGGAGTAAACTGTTTTTT	CASSQNTGSKLFF
-	-	TRBV6-5	TRBJ2-5	TGTGCCATCAAACCCCGTCCCGGGCCGGAGACCCAGTACTTC	CAIKPRPGPETQYF
-	TRBD1	TRBV18	TRBJ2-7	TGTGCCAGCTCACCAGAGACAGGGGGGCAGTACTTC	CASSPETGGQYF
-	-	TRBV5-4	TRBJ1-1	TGTGCCAGCAGCTTGAGAGGAGGGGCGGATTCGAACACTGAAGCTTTCTTT	CASSLRGGADSNTEAFF
-	TRBD2	TRBV5-4	TRBJ2-5	TGTGCCAGCAGCTTGGCTAGCGGGGTACAAGAGACCCAGTACTTC	CASSLASGVQETQYF
-	-	TRBV7-2	TRBJ1-5	TGTGCCAGCAGCCTAGAGGGTCAGCCCCAGCATTTT	CASSLEGQPQHF
-	-	TRBV4-1	TRBJ1-5	TGCGCCAGCAGTCAAGATGGCAGACGCAATCAGCCCCAGCATTTT	CASSQDGRRNQPQHF
-	TRBD2	TRBV19	TRBJ2-7	TGTGCCAGTAGTATCGGGGGGTCCTACGAGCAGTACTTC	CASSIGGSYEQYF
-	TRBD1	TRBV10-3	TRBJ1-1	TGTGCCATCAGTGAAATTACCGGGACAGAACCTTTCTTT	CAISEITGTEPFF
-	-	TRBV19	TRBJ2-2	TGTGCCAGTAGCTGGGGCGGGGAGCTGTTTTTT	CASSWGGELFF
-	-	TRBV18	TRBJ1-2	TGTGCCAGCTCACCAATCGCAGTCTATGGCTACACCTTC	CASSPIAVYGYTF
-	TRBD1	TRBV5-6	TRBJ2-6	TGTGCCAGCAGCGGATCGGACAGGGGGCTCTCCGGGGCCAACGTCCTGACTTTC	CASSGSDRGLSGANVLTF
-	TRBD1	TRBV28	TRBJ1-4	TGTGCCAGCAGCCGGACAGGGGGGGAAAAACTGTTTTTT	CASSRTGGEKLFF
-	-	TRBV7-2	TRBJ2-3	TGTGCCAGCAGCCCATCGATAGATACGCAGTATTTT	CASSPSIDTQYF
-	TRBD2	TRBV7-2	TRBJ2-3	TGTGCCAGCAGCTTAGTGTCCGCGGGAGGGCCAAGAGATACGCAGTATTTT	CASSLVSAGGPRDTQYF
-	-	TRBV14	TRBJ2-7	TGTGCCAGCAGCGCGGATAGTGCTACATCTTACGAGCAGTACTTC	CASSADSATSYEQYF
-	-	TRBV10-2	TRBJ2-7	TGCGCCACCTCACAGTCCTACGAGCAGTACTTC	CATSQSYEQYF
-	-	TRBV10-3	TRBJ1-2	TGTGCCATCTTAGCGCGTACACAGGGTGACTATGGCTACACCTTC	CAILARTQGDYGYTF
once	-	TRBV21-1	TRBJ2-2	TGTGCCAGCAGCAACTCCGACAGCGGCGAAAACACCGGGGAGCTGTTTTTT	CASSNSDSGENTGELFF
-	-	TRBV27	TRBJ2-1	TGTGCCAGCAGTTTGTCCGGTGAGCAGTTCTTC	CASSLSGEQFF
-	-	TRBV28	TRBJ1-1	TGTGCCAGCAGTTTGCGGGGGATAATGAACACTGAAGCTTTCTTT	CASSLRGIMNTEAFF
few	-	TRBV18	TRBJ2-3	TGTGCCAGCTCACAACGGACATCGCAGGGAGATACGCAGTATTTT	CASSQRTSQGDTQYF
-	-	TRBV7-6	TRBJ1-2	TGTGCCAGCAGCTCAACGGTCCTCGGCGGGGGCTACACCTTC	CASSSTVLGGGYTF
-	TRBD2	TRBV13	TRBJ2-5	TGTGCCAGCAGCTCACCTTCTTTAGCGGGGGGACAAGAGACCCAGTACTTC	CASSSPSLAGGQETQYF
-	TRBD1	TRBV6-2/TRBV6-3	TRBJ2-3	TGTGCCAGCAGTTATCGAGCCGGGACAGGGGCCCAAGATACGCAGTATTTT	CASSYRAGTGAQDTQYF
once	-	TRBV27	TRBJ2-5	TGTGCCAGCAGTTATAACCCAGACCACCAAGAGACCCAGTACTTC	CASSYNPDHQETQYF
-	-	TRBV5-4	TRBJ1-1	TGTGCCAGCAGCTTGGGACGGGACGAAGCTTTCTTT	CASSLGRDEAFF
-	TRBD1	TRBV12-3/TRBV12-4	TRBJ2-7	TGTGCCAGCAGCTCGACAGGGGTCTACGAGCAGTACTTC	CASSSTGVYEQYF